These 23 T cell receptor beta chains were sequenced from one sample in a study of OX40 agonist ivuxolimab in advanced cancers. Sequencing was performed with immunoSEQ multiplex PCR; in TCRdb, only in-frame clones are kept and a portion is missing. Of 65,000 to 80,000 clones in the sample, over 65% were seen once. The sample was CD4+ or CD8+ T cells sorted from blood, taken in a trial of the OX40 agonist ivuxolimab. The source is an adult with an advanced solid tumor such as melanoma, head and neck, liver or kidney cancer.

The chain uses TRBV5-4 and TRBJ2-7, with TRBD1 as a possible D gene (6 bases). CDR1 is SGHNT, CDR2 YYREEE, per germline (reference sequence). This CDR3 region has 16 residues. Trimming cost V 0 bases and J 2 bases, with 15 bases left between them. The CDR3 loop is CASSLGFGTPPYEQYF. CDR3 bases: TGTGCCAGCAGCTTGGGCTTCGGGACACCTCCCTACGAGCAGTACTTC.

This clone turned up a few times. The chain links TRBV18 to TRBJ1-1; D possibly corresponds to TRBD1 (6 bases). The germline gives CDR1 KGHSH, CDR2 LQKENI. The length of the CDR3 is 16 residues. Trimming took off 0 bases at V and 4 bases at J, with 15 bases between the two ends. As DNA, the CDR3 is TGTGCCAGCTCACCACCGCAGGGGTTGATAGGCACTGAAGCTTTCTTT. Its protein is CASSPPQGLIGTEAFF.

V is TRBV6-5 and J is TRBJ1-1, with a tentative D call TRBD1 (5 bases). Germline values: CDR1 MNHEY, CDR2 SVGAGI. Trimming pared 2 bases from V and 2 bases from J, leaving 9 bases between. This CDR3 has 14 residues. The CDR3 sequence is CASSYADTNTEAFF. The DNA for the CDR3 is TGTGCCAGCAGTTACGCGGACACTAACACTGAAGCTTTCTTT.

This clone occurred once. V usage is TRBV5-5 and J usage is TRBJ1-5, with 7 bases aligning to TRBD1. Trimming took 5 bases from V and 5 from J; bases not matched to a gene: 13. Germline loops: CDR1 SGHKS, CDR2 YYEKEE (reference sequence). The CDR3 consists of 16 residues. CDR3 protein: CASRRETGLGDQPQHF. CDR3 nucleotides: TGTGCCAGCAGGCGAGAGACAGGGTTGGGGGATCAGCCCCAGCATTTT.

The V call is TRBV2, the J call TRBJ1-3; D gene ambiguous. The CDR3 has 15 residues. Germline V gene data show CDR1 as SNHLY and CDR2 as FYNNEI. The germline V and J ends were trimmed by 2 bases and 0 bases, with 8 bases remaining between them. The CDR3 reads CASSERPISGNTIYF. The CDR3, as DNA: TGTGCCAGCAGTGAAAGACCGATCTCTGGAAACACCATATATTTT.

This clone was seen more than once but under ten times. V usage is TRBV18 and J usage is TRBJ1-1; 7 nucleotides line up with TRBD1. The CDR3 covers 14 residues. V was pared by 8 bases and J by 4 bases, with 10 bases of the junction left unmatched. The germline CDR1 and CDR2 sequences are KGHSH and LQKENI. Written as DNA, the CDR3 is TGTGCCAGCAGCCTCCTGGGACAGTCCACTGAAGCTTTCTTT. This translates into CASSLLGQSTEAFF. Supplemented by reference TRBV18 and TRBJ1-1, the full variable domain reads NAGVMQNPRHLVRRRGQEARLRCSPMKGHSHVYWYRQLPEEGLKFMVYLQKENIIDESGMPKERFSAEFPKEGPSILRIQQVVRGDSAAYFCASSLLGQSTEAFFGQGTRLTVV.

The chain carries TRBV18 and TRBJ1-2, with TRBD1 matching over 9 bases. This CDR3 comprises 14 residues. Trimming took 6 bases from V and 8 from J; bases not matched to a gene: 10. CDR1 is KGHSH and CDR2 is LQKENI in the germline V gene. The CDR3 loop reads CASSIQDRGEGYTF. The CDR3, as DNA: TGTGCCAGCTCGATCCAAGACAGGGGGGAAGGCTACACCTTC. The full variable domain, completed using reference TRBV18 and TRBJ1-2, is NAGVMQNPRHLVRRRGQEARLRCSPMKGHSHVYWYRQLPEEGLKFMVYLQKENIIDESGMPKERFSAEFPKEGPSILRIQQVVRGDSAAYFCASSIQDRGEGYTFGSGTRLTVV.

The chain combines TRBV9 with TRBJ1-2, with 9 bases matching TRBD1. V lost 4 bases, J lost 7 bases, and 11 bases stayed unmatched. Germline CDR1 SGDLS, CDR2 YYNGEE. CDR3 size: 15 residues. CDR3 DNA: TGTGCCAGCAGCCTAGGGGGACAGGGCCAAGGTGGCTACACCTTC. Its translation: CASSLGGQGQGGYTF.

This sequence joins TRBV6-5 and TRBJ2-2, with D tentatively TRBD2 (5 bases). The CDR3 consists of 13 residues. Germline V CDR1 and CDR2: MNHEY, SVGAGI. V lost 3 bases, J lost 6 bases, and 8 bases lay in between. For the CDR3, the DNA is TGTGCCAGCAGTTATCTAGCCCCCGGGGAGCTGTTTTTT. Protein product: CASSYLAPGELFF.

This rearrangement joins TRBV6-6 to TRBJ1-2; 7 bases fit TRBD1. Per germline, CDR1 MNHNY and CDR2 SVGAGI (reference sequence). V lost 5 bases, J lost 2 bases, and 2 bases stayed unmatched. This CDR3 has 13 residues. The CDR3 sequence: CASSQTGNYGYTF. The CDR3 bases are TGTGCCAGCAGTCAGACAGGGAACTATGGCTACACCTTC.

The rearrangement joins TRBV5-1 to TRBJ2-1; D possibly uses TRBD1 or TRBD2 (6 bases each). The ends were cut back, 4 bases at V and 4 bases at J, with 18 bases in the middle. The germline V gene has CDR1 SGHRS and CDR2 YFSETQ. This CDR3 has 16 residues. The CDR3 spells CASSNLSGAGYNEQFF. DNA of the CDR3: TGCGCCAGCAGCAACCTTTCGGGGGCAGGGTACAATGAGCAGTTCTTC.

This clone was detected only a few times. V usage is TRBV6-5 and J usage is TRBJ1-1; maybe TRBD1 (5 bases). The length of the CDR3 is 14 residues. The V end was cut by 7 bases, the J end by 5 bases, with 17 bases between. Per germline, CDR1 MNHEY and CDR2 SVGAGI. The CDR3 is CASITSTGRTEAFF. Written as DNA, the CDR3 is TGTGCCAGCATCACGTCAACAGGCCGTACTGAAGCTTTCTTT.

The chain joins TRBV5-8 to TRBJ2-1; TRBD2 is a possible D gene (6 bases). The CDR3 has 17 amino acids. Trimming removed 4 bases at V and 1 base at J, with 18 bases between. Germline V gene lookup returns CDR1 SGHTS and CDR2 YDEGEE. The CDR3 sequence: CASSPRTSFLSYNEQFF. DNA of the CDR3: TGTGCCAGCAGCCCGCGTACTAGCTTTCTTTCCTACAATGAGCAGTTCTTC.

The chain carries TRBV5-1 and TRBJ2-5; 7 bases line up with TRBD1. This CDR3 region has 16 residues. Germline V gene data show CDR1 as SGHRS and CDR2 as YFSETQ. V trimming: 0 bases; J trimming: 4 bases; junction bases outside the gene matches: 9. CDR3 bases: TGCGCCAGCAGCTTGGCGGTAGTAGGGGGCGGAGAGACCCAGTACTTC. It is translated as CASSLAVVGGGETQYF.

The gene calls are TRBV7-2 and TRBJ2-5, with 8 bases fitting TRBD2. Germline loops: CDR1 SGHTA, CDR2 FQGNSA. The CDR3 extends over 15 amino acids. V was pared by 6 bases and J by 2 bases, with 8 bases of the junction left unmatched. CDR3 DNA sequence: TGTGCCAGCAGTTGGCGGGGGGTGGGGCAAGAGACCCAGTACTTC. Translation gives CASSWRGVGQETQYF. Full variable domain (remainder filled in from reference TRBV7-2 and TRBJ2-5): GAGVSQSPSNKVTEKGKDVELRCDPISGHTALYWYRQSLGQGLEFLIYFQGNSAPDKSGLPSDRFSAERTGGSVSTLTIQRTQQEDSAVYLCASSWRGVGQETQYFGPGTRLLVL.

The CDR3 loop reads CASKSGTGYGYTF. CDR3 nucleotide sequence: TGTGCCAGCAAATCCGGGACAGGCTATGGCTACACCTTC. This chain joins TRBV6-5 and TRBJ1-2, with 8 nucleotides matching TRBD1. The CDR3 extends over 13 amino acids. In germline, CDR1 is MNHEY, CDR2 SVGAGI. The junction had 5 bases not matched to a gene; V was cut back by 7 bases and J by 4 bases.

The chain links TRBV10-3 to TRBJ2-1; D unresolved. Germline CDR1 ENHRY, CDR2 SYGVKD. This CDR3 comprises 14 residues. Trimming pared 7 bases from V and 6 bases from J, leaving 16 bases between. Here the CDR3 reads CAITETSTRNEQFF. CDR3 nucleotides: TGTGCCATCACAGAGACTTCGACCCGCAATGAGCAGTTCTTC.

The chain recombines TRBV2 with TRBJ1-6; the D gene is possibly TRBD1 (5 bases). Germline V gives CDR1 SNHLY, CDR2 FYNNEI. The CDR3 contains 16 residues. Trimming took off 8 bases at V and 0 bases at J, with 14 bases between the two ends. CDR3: CASLKGEGSYNSPLHF. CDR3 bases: TGTGCCAGCTTAAAAGGGGAGGGCTCCTATAATTCACCCCTCCACTTT.

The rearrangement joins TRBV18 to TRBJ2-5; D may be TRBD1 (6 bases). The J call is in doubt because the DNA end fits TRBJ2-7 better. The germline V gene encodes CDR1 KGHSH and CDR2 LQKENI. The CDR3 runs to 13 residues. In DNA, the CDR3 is TGTGCCAGCTCACGTGATAGGGGGAACGAGCAGTACTTC. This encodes CASSRDRGNEQYF.

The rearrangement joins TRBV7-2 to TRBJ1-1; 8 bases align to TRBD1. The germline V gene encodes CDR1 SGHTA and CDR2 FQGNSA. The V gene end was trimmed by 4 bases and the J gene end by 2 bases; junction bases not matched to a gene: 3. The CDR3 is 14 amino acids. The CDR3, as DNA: TGTGCCAGCAGCTACAGGGGGGCAAACACTGAAGCTTTCTTT. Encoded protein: CASSYRGANTEAFF.

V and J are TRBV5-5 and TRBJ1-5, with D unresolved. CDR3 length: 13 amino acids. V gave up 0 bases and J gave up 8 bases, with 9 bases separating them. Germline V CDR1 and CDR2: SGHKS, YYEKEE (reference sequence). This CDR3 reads CASSLDIGKPQHF. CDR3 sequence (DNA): TGTGCCAGCAGCTTGGATATCGGGAAGCCCCAGCATTTT.

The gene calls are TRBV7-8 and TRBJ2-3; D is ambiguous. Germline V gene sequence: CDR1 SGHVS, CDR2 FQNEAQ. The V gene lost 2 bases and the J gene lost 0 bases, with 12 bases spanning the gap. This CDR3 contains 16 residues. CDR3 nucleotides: TGTGCCAGCAGCTTACCCCGGACGGCTAGCACAGATACGCAGTATTTT. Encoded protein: CASSLPRTASTDTQYF.

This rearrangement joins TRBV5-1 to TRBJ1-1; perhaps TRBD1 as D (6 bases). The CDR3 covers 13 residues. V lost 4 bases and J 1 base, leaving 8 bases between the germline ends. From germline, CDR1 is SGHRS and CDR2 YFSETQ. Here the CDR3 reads CASSQGQNTEAFF. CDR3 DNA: TGCGCCAGCAGCCAGGGACAGAACACTGAAGCTTTCTTT.